The entry below gives a single T cell receptor beta chain sequence along with its context. Its antigen remains undetermined. No quality values exist for individual bases; no much larger clone is one base distant. This specimen belongs to a study of OX40 agonist ivuxolimab in advanced cancers. General notes on the study: The costimulatory receptor OX40 (CD134) was targeted by ivuxolimab, a fully human IgG2 agonistic monoclonal antibody. The paper covers the monotherapy dose-escalation part of the phase I ivuxolimab trial, which included N ≈ 50 patients. In the dose-escalation cohort, 82.7% of patients were male, and the mean age was approximately 64 years, with a range of about 20 to 90. Patients were allowed to have had prior anti-PD-1, anti-PD-L1 or anti-CTLA-4 therapy, and more than 30% of the dose-escalation patients had previously received checkpoint inhibitors. Intravenous ivuxolimab was administered to patients every 2 weeks at six dose levels: 0.01, 0.1, 0.3, 1.5, 3 and 10 mg/kg. The purpose of peripheral TCRbeta sequencing was to test whether ivuxolimab changed TCR sequence diversity and led to clonal T-cell expansion. Among the 52 dose-escalation patients, around 19 had hepatocellular carcinoma, approximately 15 melanoma, 9 renal cell carcinoma and 9 head and neck cancer. Partial responses occurred in three dose-escalation patients, of whom one had hepatocellular carcinoma and two had cutaneous melanoma. The paper's findings and limits, for the study overall: After ivuxolimab, more expanded clones were found on average in CD8+ T cells than in CD4+ T cells. At doses of 0.1 to 3.0 mg/kg, clonal expansion of both CD4+ and CD8+ T cells in blood was seen between baseline and week 6. Low levels of normalized T-cell clonal expansion were also seen in some patients who did not respond. In partial responders in the 0.1-3.0 mg/kg groups, normalized peripheral clonal expansion was found to be among the lowest, especially among CD8+ T cells. The antigen specificity of the clonally expanded peripheral T cells was not determined.

For sequencing of the TCRbeta CDR3 region, genomic DNA was extracted from the sorted cells. The immunoSEQ Assay was used for sequencing of TCRbeta CDR3 regions. In its TCRdb copy, this immuneACCESS table keeps in-frame sequences only and misses some clones. Where compared with another copy, unresolved V genes explain less than half of these, and the others have no known cause. This sample holds about 120,000 clones; about 94% were observed only once. The ten largest clones take up approximately 0.15% of the sample. The trial excluded patients who had a history of autoimmune disease or who were on systemic immunosuppression. In every dose cohort, peripheral blood was drawn for TCR sequencing at baseline, cycle 4 day 1, and cycle 7 day 1. The samples were taken from a phase I, first-in-human, multicenter, open-label dose-escalation trial of ivuxolimab. Adults with locally advanced or metastatic head and neck squamous cell, hepatocellular, melanoma or renal cell carcinoma were enrolled in the trial. Before TCR sequencing, CD4+ T cells and CD8+ T cells from peripheral blood were sorted into separate populations.

This specimen consisted of CD4+ or CD8+ T cells sorted from blood, obtained in a trial of the OX40 agonist ivuxolimab. The receptor comes from an adult with an advanced solid tumor such as melanoma, head and neck, liver or kidney cancer.

The DNA is TGTGCCAGCAGCCTCCAGGGACTCGGCACTGAAGCTTTCTTT. The resulting protein is CASSLQGLGTEAFF. The chain employs TRBV6-6 and TRBJ1-1, with a tentative D gene TRBD1 over 5 matching bases. V is shortened by 6 bases, J by 4 bases, and the region joining them spans 15 bases. The cysteine opens and the phenylalanine closes a CDR3 of 14 amino acids. Only CDR3 DNA is held: 42 bases, read in frame from base 1. Per the germline V gene (reference sequence), MNHNY is the CDR1 and SVGAGI is the CDR2.